Given below is one T cell receptor (beta chain) in context. Its antigen remains unidentified. The data belong to a study of cytomegalovirus exposure and HLA in healthy donors. Findings of the study overall: Cytomegalovirus-associated status was assigned to approximately 160 TCR beta chains. The Asian-associated ancestry cluster reportedly had fewer N-insertions than the approximately 670-donor mean in a later analysis. Accurate predictions that matched the HLA-A and HLA-B alleles of most subjects were reportedly made from TCR beta sequences.

Use of 60 Vbeta and 13 Jbeta primers characterized the PCR. The protocol was immunoSEQ multiplex PCR, while the TCRdb copy is restricted to in-frame clones and leaves out a portion. The sample's table shows over 100,000 clones. Although they were nominally healthy when sampled, donors likely had unrecorded immune exposures. The length of the CDR3 is 14 residues. Trimming pared 0 bases from V and 6 bases from J, leaving 8 bases between. Germline V gene lookup returns CDR1 SGHAT and CDR2 FQDESV (reference sequence). The rearrangement links TRBV11-1 to TRBJ2-2; possibly TRBD2 for D (6 bases). The sequence came from a man aged 35 to 55 in good health and CMV-seropositive. Material for sequencing was PBMCs. The CDR3 DNA reads as TGTGCCAGCAGCTTAGCCGGGAGTGCCGGGGAGCTGTTTTTT. Translation: CASSLAGSAGELFF.